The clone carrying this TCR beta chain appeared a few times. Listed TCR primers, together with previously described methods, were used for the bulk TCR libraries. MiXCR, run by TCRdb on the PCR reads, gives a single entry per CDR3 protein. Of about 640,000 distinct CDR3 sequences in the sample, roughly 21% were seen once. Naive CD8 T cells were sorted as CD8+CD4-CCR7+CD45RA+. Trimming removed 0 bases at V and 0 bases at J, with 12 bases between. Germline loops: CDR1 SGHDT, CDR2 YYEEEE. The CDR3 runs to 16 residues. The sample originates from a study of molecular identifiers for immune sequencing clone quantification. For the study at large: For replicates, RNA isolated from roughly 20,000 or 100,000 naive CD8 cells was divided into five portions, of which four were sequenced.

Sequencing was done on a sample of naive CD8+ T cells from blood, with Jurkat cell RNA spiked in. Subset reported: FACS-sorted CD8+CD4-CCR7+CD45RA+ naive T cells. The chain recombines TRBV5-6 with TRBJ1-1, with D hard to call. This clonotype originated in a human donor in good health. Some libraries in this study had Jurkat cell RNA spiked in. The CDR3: CASSLEPGTMNTEAFF. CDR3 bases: TGTGCCAGCAGCTTGGAGCCAGGTACTATGAACACTGAAGCTTTCTTT.